The TCR beta chain described here comes from a study of cytomegalovirus exposure and HLA in healthy donors. PCR employed 60 Vbeta and 13 Jbeta primers. Clones were sequenced by immunoSEQ multiplex PCR, and TCRdb holds only the in-frame ones, with some missing. The table has about 160,000 clones, approximately 76% seen once. Between the trimmed V and J ends, which lost 4 bases and 10 bases, there was a span of 13 bases. Germline assignment: CDR1 ENHRY and CDR2 SYGVKD. The CDR3 has 13 residues. The sample comprised PBMCs. The chain combines TRBV10-3 with TRBJ1-4, with D perhaps TRBD1 (5 bases). This receptor was taken from a man in his sixties in good health and CMV-seronegative. CDR3 nucleotide sequence: TGTGCCATCAGTGGGGTCAGGGTTGGAAAACTGTTTTTT. Translation gives CAISGVRVGKLFF.